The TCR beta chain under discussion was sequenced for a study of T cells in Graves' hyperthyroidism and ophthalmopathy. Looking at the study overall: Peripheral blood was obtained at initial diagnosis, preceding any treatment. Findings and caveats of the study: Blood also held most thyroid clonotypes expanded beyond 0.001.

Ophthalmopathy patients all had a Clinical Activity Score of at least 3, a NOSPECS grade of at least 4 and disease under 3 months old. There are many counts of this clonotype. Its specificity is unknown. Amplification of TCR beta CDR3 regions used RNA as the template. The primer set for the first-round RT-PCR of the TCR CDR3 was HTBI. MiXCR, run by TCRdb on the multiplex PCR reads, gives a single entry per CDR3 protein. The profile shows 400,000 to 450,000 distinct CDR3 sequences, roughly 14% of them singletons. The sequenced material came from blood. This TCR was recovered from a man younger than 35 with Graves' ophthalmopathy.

The DNA for the CDR3 is TGTGCCAGCAGCCAAGAAGACAGACCGAACACTGAAGCTTTCTTT. Amino acid sequence: CASSQEDRPNTEAFF. The V call is TRBV3-1, the J call TRBJ1-1, with D maybe TRBD1 (5 bases). V was cut by 0 bases and J by 1 base, with 9 bases left in between. The germline gives CDR1 LGHDT, CDR2 YNNKEL (reference sequence). The CDR3 consists of 15 residues.